This T cell receptor (beta chain) stems from a study of T cell responses to AZD1222 COVID-19 vaccine. Only in-frame clones appear in the TCRdb table, and some are missing; sequencing was by immunoSEQ multiplex PCR. Of around 120,000 clones listed, roughly 88% were seen once; the top ten hold approximately 18%. Notes on this clone: Its antigen is not known.

Germline values: CDR1 ENHRY, CDR2 SYGVKD. Trimming took off 6 bases at V and 7 bases at J, with 10 bases between the two ends. The CDR3 spans 12 residues. The study, taken as a whole, reports: Baseline antibody screening turned up just five to seven seropositive AZD1222 recipients. Clonal diversity was possibly underestimated, and the donors were mostly white British, with more females. Per reports, nearly half of all spike-specific TCRs target regions that are unmutated in variants. Samples come after the peak T cell response, not at day 14.

The specimen was peripheral blood, collected on day 0 of MenACWY control vaccination. The chain combines TRBV10-3 with TRBJ2-1, with a tentative D call TRBD1 (6 bases). This TCR was recovered from an adult in good health. CDR3 protein: CAISTGQNEQFF. The CDR3 DNA is TGTGCCATCAGCACAGGGCAAAATGAGCAGTTCTTC.